The present T cell receptor (beta chain) was sequenced within a study of cytomegalovirus exposure and HLA in healthy donors. Overall study context: In terms of ancestry, the Caucasian-associated cluster contained roughly 80% of the 350 to 450 genotyped donors.

Study-wide results and limits: Later genetic work tied a missense DCLRE1C variant to beta-chain V and J trimming.

In the case of this clone: The antigen is undetermined.

The germline gives CDR1 MDHEN, CDR2 SYDVKM. V lost 2 bases, J lost 3 bases, and 11 bases lay in between. The CDR3 sequence is 15 residues long. In the PCR, 60 Vbeta and 13 Jbeta primers were used. The repertoire was sequenced with immunoSEQ multiplex PCR; TCRdb's copy has only in-frame clones and lacks some. The sample shows 130,000 or so clones, roughly four fifths of them seen only once. The chain uses TRBV28 and TRBJ1-5; D gene unclear. Sequenced input: PBMCs. The TCR originated in a man aged 18 to 30 in good health and CMV-seropositive. The CDR3 nucleotides are TGTGCCAGCAGTTTAATGGTGGGCTACAATCAGCCCCAGCATTTT. Its protein product is CASSLMVGYNQPQHF. Looking up the rest from reference TRBV28 and TRBJ1-5 gives the full variable domain: DVKVTQSSRYLVKRTGEKVFLECVQDMDHENMFWYRQDPGLGLRLIYFSYDVKMKEKGDIPEGYSVSREKKERFSLILESASTNQTSMYLCASSLMVGYNQPQHFGDGTRLSIL.